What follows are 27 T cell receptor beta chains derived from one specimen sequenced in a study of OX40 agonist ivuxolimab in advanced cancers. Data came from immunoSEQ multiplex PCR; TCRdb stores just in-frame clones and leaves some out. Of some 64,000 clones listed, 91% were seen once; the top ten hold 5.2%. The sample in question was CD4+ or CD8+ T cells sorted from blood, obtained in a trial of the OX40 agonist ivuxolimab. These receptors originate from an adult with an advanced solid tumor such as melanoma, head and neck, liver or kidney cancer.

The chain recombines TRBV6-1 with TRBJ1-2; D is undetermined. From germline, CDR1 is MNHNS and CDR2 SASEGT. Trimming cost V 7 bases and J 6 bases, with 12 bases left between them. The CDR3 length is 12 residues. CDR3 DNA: TGTGCCAGCACCCTGCCAGGAAATGGCTACACCTTC. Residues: CASTLPGNGYTF.

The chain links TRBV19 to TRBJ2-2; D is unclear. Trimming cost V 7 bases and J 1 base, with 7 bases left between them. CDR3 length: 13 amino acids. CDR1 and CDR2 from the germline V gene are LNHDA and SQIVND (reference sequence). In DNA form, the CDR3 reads TGTGCCAGTACAATTGGGAACACCGGGGAGCTGTTTTTT. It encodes CASTIGNTGELFF. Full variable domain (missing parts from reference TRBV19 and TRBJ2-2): DGGITQSPKYLFRKEGQNVTLSCEQNLNHDAMYWYRQDPGQGLRLIYYSQIVNDFQKGDIAEGYSVSREKKESFPLTVTSAQKNPTAFYLCASTIGNTGELFFGEGSRLTVL.

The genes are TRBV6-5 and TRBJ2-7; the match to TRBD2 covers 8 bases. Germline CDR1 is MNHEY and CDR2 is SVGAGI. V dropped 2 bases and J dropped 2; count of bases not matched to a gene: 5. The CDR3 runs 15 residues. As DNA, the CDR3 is TGTGCCAGCAGTTACGGTTTAGCGGGACCCTACGAGCAGTACTTC. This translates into CASSYGLAGPYEQYF.

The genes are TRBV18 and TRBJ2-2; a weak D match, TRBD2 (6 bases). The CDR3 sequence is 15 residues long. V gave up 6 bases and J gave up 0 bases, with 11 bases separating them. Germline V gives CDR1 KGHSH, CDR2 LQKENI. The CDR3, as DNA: TGTGCCAGCTCCTCGGAGCGGGCGAACACCGGGGAGCTGTTTTTT. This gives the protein CASSSERANTGELFF.

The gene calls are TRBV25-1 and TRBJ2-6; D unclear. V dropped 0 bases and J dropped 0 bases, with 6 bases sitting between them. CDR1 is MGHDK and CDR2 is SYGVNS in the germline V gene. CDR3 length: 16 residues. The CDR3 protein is CASSEYARSGANVLTF. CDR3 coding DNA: TGTGCCAGCAGTGAATACGCTCGCTCTGGGGCCAACGTCCTGACTTTC.

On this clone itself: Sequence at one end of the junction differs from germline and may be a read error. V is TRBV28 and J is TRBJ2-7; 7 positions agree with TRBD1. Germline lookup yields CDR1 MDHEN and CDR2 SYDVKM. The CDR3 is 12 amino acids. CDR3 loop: CASSPYPGQRNF. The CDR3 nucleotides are TGTGCCAGCAGTCCTTATCCGGGACAGCGTAACTTC.

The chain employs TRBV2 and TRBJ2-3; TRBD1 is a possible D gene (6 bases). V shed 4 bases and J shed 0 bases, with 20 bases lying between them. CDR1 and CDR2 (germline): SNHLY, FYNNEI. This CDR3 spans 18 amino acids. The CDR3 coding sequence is TGTGCCAGCAGTGGGAAGGGGACATTCCTTACTAGCACAGATACGCAGTATTTT. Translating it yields CASSGKGTFLTSTDTQYF.

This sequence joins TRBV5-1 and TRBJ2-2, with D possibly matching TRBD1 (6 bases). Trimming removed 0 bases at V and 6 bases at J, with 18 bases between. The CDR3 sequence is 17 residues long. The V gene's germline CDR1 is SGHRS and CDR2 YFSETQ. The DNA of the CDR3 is TGCGCCAGCAGCTTGGTCTTTACCAGGGGATTGGCCGGGGAGCTGTTTTTT. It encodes CASSLVFTRGLAGELFF.

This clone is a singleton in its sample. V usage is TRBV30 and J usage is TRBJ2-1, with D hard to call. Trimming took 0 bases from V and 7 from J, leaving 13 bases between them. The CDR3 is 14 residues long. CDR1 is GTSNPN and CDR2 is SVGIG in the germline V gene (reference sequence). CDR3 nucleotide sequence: TGTGCCTGGAGTGTTGTCGGTGTAACGAATGAGCAGTTCTTC. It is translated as CAWSVVGVTNEQFF.

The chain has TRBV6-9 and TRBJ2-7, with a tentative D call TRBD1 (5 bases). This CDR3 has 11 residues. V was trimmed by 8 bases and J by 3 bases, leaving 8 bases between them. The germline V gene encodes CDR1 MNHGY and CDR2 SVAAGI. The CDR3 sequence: CASLRGYEQYF. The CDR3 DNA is TGTGCCAGCTTAAGGGGCTACGAGCAGTACTTC.

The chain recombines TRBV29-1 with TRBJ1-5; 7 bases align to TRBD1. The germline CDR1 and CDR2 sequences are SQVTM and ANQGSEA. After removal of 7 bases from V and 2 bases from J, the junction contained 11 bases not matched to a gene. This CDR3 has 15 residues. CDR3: CSAMTQGVGNQPQHF. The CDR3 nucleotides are TGCAGCGCTATGACGCAGGGGGTTGGCAATCAGCCCCAGCATTTT. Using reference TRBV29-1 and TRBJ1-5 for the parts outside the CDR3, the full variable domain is SAVISQKPSRDICQRGTSLTIQCQVDSQVTMMFWYRQQPGQSLTLIATANQGSEATYESGFVIDKFPISRPNLTFSTLTVSNMSPEDSSIYLCSAMTQGVGNQPQHFGDGTRLSIL.

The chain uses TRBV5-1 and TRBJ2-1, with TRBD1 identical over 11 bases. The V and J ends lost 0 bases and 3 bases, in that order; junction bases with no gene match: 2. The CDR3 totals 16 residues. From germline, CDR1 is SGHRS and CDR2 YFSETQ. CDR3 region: CASSLAGTGGYNEQFF. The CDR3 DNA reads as TGCGCCAGCAGCTTGGCCGGGACAGGGGGCTACAATGAGCAGTTCTTC.

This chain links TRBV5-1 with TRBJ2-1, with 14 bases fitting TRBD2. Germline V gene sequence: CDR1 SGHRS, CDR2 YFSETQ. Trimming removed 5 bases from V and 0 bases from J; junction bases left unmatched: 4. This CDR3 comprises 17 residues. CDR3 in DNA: TGCGCCAGCAGGGCAGGGACTAGCGGGAGCTCCTACAATGAGCAGTTCTTC. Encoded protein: CASRAGTSGSSYNEQFF.

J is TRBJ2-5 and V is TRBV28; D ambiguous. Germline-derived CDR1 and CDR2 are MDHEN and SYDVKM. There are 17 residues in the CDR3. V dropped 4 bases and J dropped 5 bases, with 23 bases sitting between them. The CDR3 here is CASSYLYHSDRRETQYF. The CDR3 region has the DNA TGTGCCAGCAGTTACCTCTACCATTCAGACCGCCGGGAGACCCAGTACTTC.

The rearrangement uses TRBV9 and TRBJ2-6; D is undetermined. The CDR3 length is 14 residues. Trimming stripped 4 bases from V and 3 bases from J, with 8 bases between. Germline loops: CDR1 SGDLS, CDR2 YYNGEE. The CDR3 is CASSPSNGANVLTF. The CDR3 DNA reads TGTGCCAGCAGCCCCTCGAATGGGGCCAACGTCCTGACTTTC. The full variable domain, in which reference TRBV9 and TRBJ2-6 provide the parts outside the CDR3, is DSGVTQTPKHLITATGQRVTLRCSPRSGDLSVYWYQQSLDQGLQFLIQYYNGEERAKGNILERFSAQQFPDLHSELNLSSLELGDSALYFCASSPSNGANVLTFGAGSRLTVL.

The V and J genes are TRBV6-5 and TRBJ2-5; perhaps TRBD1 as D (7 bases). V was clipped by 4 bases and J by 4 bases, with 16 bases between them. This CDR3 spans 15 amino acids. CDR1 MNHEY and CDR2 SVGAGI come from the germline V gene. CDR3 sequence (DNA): TGTGCCAGCAGTTTTGGACAGGAGGGGCGAGAGACCCAGTACTTC. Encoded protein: CASSFGQEGRETQYF.

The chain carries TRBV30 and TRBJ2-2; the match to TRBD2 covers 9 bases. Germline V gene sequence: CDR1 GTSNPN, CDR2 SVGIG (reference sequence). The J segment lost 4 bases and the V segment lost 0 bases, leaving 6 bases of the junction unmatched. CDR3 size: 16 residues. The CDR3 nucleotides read TGTGCCTGGAGTGTACGCGGGAGGGCAGGCACCGGGGAGCTGTTTTTT. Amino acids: CAWSVRGRAGTGELFF. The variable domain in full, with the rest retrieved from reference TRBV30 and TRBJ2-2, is SQTIHQWPATLVQPVGSPLSLECTVEGTSNPNLYWYRQAAGRGLQLLFYSVGIGQISSEVPQNLSASRPQDRQFILSSKKLLLSDSGFYLCAWSVRGRAGTGELFFGEGSRLTVL.

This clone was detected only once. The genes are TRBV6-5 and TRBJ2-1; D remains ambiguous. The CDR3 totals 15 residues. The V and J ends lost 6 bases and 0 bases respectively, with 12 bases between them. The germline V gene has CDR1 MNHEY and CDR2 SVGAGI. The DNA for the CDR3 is TGTGCCAGCAGAGAGACACTGAGCTCCTACAATGAGCAGTTCTTC. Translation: CASRETLSSYNEQFF.

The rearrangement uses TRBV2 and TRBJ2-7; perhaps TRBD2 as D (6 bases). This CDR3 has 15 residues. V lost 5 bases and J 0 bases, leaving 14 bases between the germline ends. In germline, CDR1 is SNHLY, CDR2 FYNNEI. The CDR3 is CASSRLDEFSYEQYF. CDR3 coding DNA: TGTGCCAGCAGTCGACTAGACGAATTCTCCTACGAGCAGTACTTC.

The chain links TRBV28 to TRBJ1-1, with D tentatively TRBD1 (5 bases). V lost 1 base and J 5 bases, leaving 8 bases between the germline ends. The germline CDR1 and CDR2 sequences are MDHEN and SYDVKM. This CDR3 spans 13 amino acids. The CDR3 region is CASSLLGVTEAFF. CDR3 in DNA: TGTGCCAGCAGTTTATTAGGGGTTACTGAAGCTTTCTTT.

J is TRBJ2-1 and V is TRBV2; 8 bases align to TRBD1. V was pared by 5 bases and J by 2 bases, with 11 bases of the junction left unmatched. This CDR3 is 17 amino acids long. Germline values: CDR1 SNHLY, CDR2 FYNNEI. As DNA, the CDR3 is TGTGCCAGCAGTAGACCCAGACAGGGGAGAACCTACAATGAGCAGTTCTTC. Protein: CASSRPRQGRTYNEQFF.

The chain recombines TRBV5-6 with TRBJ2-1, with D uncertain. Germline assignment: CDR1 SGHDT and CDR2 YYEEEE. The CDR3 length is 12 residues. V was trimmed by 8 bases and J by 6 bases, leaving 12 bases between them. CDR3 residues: CASIGLSNEQFF. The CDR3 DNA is TGTGCCAGTATAGGGCTATCCAATGAGCAGTTCTTC.

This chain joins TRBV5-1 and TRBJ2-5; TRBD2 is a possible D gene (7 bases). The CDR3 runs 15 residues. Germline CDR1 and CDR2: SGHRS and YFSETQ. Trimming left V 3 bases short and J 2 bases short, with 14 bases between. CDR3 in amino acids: CASSSQGSGQETQYF. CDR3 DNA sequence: TGCGCCAGCAGCTCACAGGGTAGCGGGCAAGAGACCCAGTACTTC.

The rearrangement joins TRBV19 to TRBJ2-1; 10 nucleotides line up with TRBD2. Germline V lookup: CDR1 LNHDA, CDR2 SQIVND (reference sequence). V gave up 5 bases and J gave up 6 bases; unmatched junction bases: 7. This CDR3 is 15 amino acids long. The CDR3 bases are TGTGCCAGTAGTCGCGGGAGCGGGAGGGCCAATGAGCAGTTCTTC. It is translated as CASSRGSGRANEQFF.

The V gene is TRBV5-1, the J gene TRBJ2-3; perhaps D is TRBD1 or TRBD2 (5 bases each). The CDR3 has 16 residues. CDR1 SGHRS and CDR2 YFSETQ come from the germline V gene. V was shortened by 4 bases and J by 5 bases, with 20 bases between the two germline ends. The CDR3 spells CASSPQSRGDVDTQYF. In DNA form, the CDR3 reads TGCGCCAGCAGCCCACAAAGTAGAGGGGATGTAGATACGCAGTATTTT.

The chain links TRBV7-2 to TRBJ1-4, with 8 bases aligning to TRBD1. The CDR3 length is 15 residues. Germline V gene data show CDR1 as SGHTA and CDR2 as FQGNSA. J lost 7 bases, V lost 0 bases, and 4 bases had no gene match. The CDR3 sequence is CASSLAAQGGEKLFF. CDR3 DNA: TGTGCCAGCAGCTTAGCCGCACAGGGGGGTGAAAAACTGTTTTTT.

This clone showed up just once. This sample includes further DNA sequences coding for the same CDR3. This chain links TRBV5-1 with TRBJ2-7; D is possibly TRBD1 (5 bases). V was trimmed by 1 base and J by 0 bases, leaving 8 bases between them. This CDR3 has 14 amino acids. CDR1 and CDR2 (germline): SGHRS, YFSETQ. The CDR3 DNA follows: TGCGCCAGCAGCTTGCAGGGAAGCTCCTACGAGCAGTACTTC. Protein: CASSLQGSSYEQYF.